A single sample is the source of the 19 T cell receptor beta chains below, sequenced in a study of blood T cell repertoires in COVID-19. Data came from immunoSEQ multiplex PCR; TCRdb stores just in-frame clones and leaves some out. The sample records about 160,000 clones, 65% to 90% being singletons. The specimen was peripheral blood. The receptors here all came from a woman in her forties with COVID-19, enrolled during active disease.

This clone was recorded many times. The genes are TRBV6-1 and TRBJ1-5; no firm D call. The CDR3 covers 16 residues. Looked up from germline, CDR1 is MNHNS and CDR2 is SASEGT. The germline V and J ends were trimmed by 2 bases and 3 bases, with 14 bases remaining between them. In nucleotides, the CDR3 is TGTGCCAGCAGTGAATTCGGCAGGCTAAACAATCAGCCCCAGCATTTT. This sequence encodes CASSEFGRLNNQPQHF.

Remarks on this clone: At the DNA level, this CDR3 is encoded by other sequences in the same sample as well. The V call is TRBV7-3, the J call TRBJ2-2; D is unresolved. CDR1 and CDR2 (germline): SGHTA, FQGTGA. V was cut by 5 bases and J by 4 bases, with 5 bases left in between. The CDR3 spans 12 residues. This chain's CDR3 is CASSLSTGELFF. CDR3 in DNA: TGTGCCAGCAGCCTTAGCACCGGGGAGCTGTTTTTT.

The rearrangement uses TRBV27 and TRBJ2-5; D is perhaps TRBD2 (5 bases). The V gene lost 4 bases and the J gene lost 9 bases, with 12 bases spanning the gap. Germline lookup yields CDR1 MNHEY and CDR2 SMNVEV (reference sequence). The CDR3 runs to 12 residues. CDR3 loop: CASSSRTGSQYF. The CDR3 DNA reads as TGTGCCAGCAGTTCTAGGACGGGGTCCCAGTACTTC.

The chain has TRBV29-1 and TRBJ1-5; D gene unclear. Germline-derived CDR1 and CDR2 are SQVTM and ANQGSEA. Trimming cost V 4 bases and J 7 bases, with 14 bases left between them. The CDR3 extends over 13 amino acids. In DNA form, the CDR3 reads TGCAGCGTTGGATCTGGCGGTAGCCAGCCCCAGCATTTT. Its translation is CSVGSGGSQPQHF.

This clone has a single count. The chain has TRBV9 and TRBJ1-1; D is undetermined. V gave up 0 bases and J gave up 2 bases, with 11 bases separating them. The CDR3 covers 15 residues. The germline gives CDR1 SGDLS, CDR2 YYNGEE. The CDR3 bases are TGTGCCAGCAGCGTAGTCTCGGGGAAAAACACTGAAGCTTTCTTT. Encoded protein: CASSVVSGKNTEAFF.

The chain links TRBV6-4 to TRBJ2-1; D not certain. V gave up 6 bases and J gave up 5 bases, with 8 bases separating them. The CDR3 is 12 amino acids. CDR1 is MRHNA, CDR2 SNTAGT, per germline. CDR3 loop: CASRLLDNEQFF. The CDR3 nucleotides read TGTGCCAGCAGGTTATTAGACAATGAGCAGTTCTTC.

The chain's CDR3 is CASSFRTSGDTDTQYF. Written as DNA, the CDR3 is TGTGCCAGCAGCTTCCGGACTAGCGGAGACACAGATACGCAGTATTTT. This sequence joins TRBV9 and TRBJ2-3, with TRBD2 identical over 10 bases. V was pared by 4 bases and J by 2 bases, with 7 bases of the junction left unmatched. There are 16 residues in the CDR3. Germline CDR1 SGDLS, CDR2 YYNGEE.

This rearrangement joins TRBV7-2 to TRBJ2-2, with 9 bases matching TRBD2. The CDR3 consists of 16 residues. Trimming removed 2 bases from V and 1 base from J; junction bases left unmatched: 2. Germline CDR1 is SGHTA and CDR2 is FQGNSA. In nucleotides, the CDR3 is TGTGCCAGCAGCTTAACAGCGGGAGGGAACACCGGGGAGCTGTTTTTT. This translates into CASSLTAGGNTGELFF. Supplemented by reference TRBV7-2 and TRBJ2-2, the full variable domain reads GAGVSQSPSNKVTEKGKDVELRCDPISGHTALYWYRQSLGQGLEFLIYFQGNSAPDKSGLPSDRFSAERTGGSVSTLTIQRTQQEDSAVYLCASSLTAGGNTGELFFGEGSRLTVL.

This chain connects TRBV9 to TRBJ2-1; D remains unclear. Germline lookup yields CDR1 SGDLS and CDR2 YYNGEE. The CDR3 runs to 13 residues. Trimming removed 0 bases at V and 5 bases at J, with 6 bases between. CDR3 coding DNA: TGTGCCAGCAGCGTAGATTCTGACAATGAGCAGTTCTTC. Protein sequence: CASSVDSDNEQFF. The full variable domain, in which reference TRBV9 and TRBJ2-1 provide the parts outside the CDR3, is DSGVTQTPKHLITATGQRVTLRCSPRSGDLSVYWYQQSLDQGLQFLIQYYNGEERAKGNILERFSAQQFPDLHSELNLSSLELGDSALYFCASSVDSDNEQFFGPGTRLTVL.

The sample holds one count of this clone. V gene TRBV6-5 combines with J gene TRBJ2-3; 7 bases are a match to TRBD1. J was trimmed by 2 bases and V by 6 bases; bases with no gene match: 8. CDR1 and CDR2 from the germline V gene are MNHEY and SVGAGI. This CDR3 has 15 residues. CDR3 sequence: CASRTRGQNTDTQYF. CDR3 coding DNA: TGTGCCAGCAGAACCCGGGGACAGAACACAGATACGCAGTATTTT.

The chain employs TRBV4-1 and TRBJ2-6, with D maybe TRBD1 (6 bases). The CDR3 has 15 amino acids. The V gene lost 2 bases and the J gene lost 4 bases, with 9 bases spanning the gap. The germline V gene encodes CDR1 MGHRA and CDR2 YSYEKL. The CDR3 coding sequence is TGCGCCAGCAGCCAATCAGGGGCCGGGGCCAACGTCCTGACTTTC. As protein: CASSQSGAGANVLTF.

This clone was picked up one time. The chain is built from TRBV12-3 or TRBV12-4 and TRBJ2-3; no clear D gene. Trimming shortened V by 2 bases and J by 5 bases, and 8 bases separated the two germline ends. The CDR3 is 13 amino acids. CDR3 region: CASSLSEVDTQYF. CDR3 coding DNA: TGTGCCAGCAGTTTAAGTGAGGTAGATACGCAGTATTTT.

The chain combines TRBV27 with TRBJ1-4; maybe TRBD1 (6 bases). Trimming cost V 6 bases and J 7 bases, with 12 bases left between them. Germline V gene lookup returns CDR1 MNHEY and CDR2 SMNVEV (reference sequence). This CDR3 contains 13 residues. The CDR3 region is CASRDRNFEKLFF. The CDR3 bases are TGTGCCAGCAGAGACAGGAACTTTGAAAAACTGTTTTTT.

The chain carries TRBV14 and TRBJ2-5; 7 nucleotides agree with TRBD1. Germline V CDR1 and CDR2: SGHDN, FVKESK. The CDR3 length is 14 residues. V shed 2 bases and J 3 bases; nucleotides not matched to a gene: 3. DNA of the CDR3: TGTGCCAGCAGCCAATGGACAGGCAAAGAGACCCAGTACTTC. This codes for CASSQWTGKETQYF.

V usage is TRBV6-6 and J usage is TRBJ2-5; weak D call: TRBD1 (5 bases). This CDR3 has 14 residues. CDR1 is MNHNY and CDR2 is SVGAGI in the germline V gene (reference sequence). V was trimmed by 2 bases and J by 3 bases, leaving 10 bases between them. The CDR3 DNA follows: TGTGCCAGCAGTTACGGTCAGGGAAAAGAGACCCAGTACTTC. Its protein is CASSYGQGKETQYF.

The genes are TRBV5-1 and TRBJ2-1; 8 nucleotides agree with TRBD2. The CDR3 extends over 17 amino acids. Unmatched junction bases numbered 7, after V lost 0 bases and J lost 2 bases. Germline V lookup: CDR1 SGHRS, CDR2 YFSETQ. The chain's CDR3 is CASSLGSGRFTYNEQFF. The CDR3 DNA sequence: TGCGCCAGCAGCTTGGGCAGCGGGAGATTTACCTACAATGAGCAGTTCTTC. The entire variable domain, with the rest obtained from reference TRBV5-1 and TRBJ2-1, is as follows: KAGVTQTPRYLIKTRGQQVTLSCSPISGHRSVSWYQQTPGQGLQFLFEYFSETQRNKGNFPGRFSGRQFSNSRSEMNVSTLELGDSALYLCASSLGSGRFTYNEQFFGPGTRLTVL.

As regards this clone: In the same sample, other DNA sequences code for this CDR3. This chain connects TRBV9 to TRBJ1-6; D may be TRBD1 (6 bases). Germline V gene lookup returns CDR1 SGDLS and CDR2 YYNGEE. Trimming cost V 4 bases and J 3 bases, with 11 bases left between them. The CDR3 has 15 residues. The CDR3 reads CASSLGGVYNSPLHF. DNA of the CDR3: TGTGCCAGCAGCTTAGGGGGGGTCTATAATTCACCCCTCCACTTT.

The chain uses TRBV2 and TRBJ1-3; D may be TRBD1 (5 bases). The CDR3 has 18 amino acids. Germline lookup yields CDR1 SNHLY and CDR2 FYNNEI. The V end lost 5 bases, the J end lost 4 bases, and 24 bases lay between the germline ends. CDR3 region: CASSLIGAFAIPGNTIYF. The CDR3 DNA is TGTGCCAGCAGTCTGATTGGGGCTTTCGCAATTCCGGGAAACACCATATATTTT.

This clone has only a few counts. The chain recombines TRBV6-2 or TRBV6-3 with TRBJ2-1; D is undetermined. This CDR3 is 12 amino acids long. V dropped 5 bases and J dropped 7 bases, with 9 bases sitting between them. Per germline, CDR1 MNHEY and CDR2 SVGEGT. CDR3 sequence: CASSKLRNEQFF. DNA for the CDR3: TGTGCCAGCAGTAAACTAAGAAATGAGCAGTTCTTC.